This T cell receptor beta chain was captured in a study of a mutant IDH1 vaccine in newly diagnosed glioma. At the level of the study: The treated population exhibited a male proportion of around 62%, a female proportion of 37.5%, and a mean age of around 40 years. Study outcomes and limitations: Pseudoprogression showed no apparent link to changes in top peripheral T cell clonotypes.

Germline CDR1 and CDR2: LGHNT and FRNRAP. This CDR3 comprises 14 residues. Germline trimming cut 9 bases from V and 5 bases from J; bases unmatched to any gene: 12. This sample's time point: baseline, week 1 (first vaccination visit). Treatment indicated: pre-vaccination baseline after standard-of-care therapy. TCRdb's copy holds only in-frame clones and misses some; the assay was immunoSEQ multiplex PCR. The sample contains around 24,000 clones, 93% of which appear only once. This clone was picked up one time. Antigen unknown. The receptor was derived from a man aged 35-49 years with glioma. The chain links TRBV12-5 to TRBJ2-7, with 8 bases lining up with TRBD2. Specimen: PBMCs, collected from a glioma patient treated with radiotherapy, temozolomide or both. The DNA for the CDR3 is TGTGCTAGCGCGGGGAGCGGGGGTACCAACGAGCAGTACTTC. Its translation is CASAGSGGTNEQYF.